The entry that follows covers one T cell receptor beta chain sequence. Its antigen remains unidentified. This record belongs to a study of blood T cells in healthy people across ages. Germline loops: CDR1 MNHEY, CDR2 SVGAGI. V was trimmed by 1 base and J by 8 bases, leaving 15 bases between them. CDR3 size: 16 residues. The study, taken as a whole, reports: Older age went with lower TCR beta diversity per million T cells, in a roughly linear way. Comparison with aged donors showed that long-lived donors had more naive CD4+ cells and higher diversity. PBMC samples, being unsorted, prevented any conclusive comparison of naive and antigen-experienced cells.

PCR was performed a second time for roughly 7 to 11 cycles using a sample-barcoded 5' primer and a J-beta primer mix. Every sample produced at least 2.5 million CDR3-containing paired-end reads. TCRdb independently ran MiXCR on the 5' RACE reads; one entry per CDR3 protein. Here the sample spans approximately 700,000 distinct CDR3 sequences, about 32% being singletons. The origin of this receptor is a woman aged 80 or older in good health. The V gene is TRBV6-5, the J gene TRBJ1-6, with D maybe TRBD1 (5 bases). The sample consisted of blood. CDR3 nucleotide sequence: TGTGCCAGCAGTTACTTGCCCCCAGGGAATCATTCACCCCTCCACTTT. This encodes CASSYLPPGNHSPLHF.